Each of the 9 T cell receptor beta chains below was sequenced from the same sample in a study of naive and memory T cell subsets. Two oligonucleotides, mixed equimolar, formed the beta constant-region primer covering TRBC1 and TRBC2. Four rounds of PCR amplified the ligated cDNA using nested alpha and beta constant-region primers plus SP2. One entry per CDR3 protein results from TCRdb running MiXCR on the UMI-ligation and nested PCR reads. Found here are over 100,000 distinct CDR3 sequences, more than 14% of them singletons; the top ten hold around 3%. Antigen specificity for these receptors is unknown. Overall study findings and caveats: Possibly reflecting memory cells re-expressing CD45RA, a few larger clonotypes occurred in naive repertoires, especially CD8.

The sample consisted of naive CD8+ T cells from blood. The origin of the receptors is a human donor in good health.

There are a few counts of this clonotype. The genes are TRBV12-5 and TRBJ1-5, with unresolved D. CDR1 and CDR2 from the germline V gene are LGHNT and FRNRAP. The CDR3 consists of 16 residues. Trimming shortened V by 1 base and J by 6 bases, and 16 bases separated the two germline ends. This CDR3 reads CASGLGLEQVGQPQHF. Written as DNA, the CDR3 is TGTGCTAGTGGTTTGGGTCTCGAGCAGGTGGGTCAGCCCCAGCATTTT.

This clonotype was detected only a few times. The V call is TRBV29-1, the J call TRBJ2-7; no firm D call. The CDR3 consists of 13 residues. CDR1 is SQVTM, CDR2 ANQGSEA, per germline. V gave up 4 bases and J gave up 0 bases, with 10 bases separating them. CDR3 protein: CSVVLSASYEQYF. CDR3 coding DNA: TGCAGCGTTGTGTTGTCTGCCTCCTACGAGCAGTACTTC.

V gene TRBV20-1 combines with J gene TRBJ1-1; D is uncertain. Germline V gives CDR1 DFQATT, CDR2 SNEGSKA (reference sequence). The CDR3 has 11 residues. V lost 6 bases and J lost 6, with 11 bases in between. The CDR3 region is CSADWGSEAFF. The CDR3 DNA reads TGCAGTGCCGATTGGGGTTCTGAAGCTTTCTTT.

This clonotype was counted only a few times. The chain uses TRBV19 and TRBJ2-7; no clear D gene. This CDR3 is built from 14 residues. Germline V CDR1 and CDR2: LNHDA, SQIVND (reference sequence). Trimming left V 5 bases short and J 5 bases short, with 16 bases between. The DNA for the CDR3 is TGTGCCAGTAGTCCCGGGTTTGGTTCCAACGAGCAGTACTTC. Translating it yields CASSPGFGSNEQYF.

The chain uses TRBV6-2 or TRBV6-3 and TRBJ2-7; D perhaps matches TRBD1 (6 bases). There are 15 residues in the CDR3. Germline V gene data show CDR1 as MNHEY and CDR2 as SVGEGT. Trimming removed 3 bases from V and 3 bases from J, with 15 bases in between. In nucleotides, the CDR3 is TGTGCCAGCAGTTATGATGCAGGGGTCAGCTACGAGCAGTACTTC. This gives the protein CASSYDAGVSYEQYF.

Many counts were recorded for this clonotype. V is TRBV7-8 and J is TRBJ2-3; either TRBD1 or TRBD2 may supply D (5 bases each). The length of the CDR3 is 13 residues. V was shortened by 5 bases and J by 0 bases, with 6 bases between the two germline ends. CDR1 and CDR2 from the germline V gene are SGHVS and FQNEAQ. This CDR3 reads CASSRDSTDTQYF. The CDR3 coding sequence is TGTGCCAGCAGCCGGGACAGCACAGATACGCAGTATTTT.

V is TRBV24-1 and J is TRBJ2-1, with a tentative D call TRBD2 (5 bases). The CDR3 has 14 residues. V was cut by 1 base and J by 6 bases, with 9 bases left in between. CDR1 and CDR2 (germline): KGHDR, SFDVKD. DNA of the CDR3: TGTGCCACCAGTGATTTTTTGGACTCCAATGAGCAGTTCTTC. The encoded protein is CATSDFLDSNEQFF.

About this clonotype itself: An end of the junction differs from the germline gene, which may be a read error. This rearrangement joins TRBV11-3 to TRBJ1-4; TRBD1 matches at 10 bases. This CDR3 region has 16 residues. Germline CDR1 reads SGHNT; CDR2 reads YENEEA. CDR3 protein: CASSFEWGQGNEKLFF. The CDR3, as DNA: TGTGCCAGCAGCTTCGAATGGGGACAGGGGAATGAGAAACTGTTTTTT.

This clonotype has at least ten counts. The chain combines TRBV7-9 with TRBJ2-7; 10 nucleotides agree with TRBD1. Germline V gene sequence: CDR1 SEHNR, CDR2 FQNEAQ (reference sequence). Trimming removed 7 bases from V and 5 bases from J; junction bases left unmatched: 11. CDR3 length: 15 amino acids. In nucleotides, the CDR3 is TGTGCCAGCAAGGGTTTCGGGGACAGGGGCAACGAGCAGTACTTC. Its protein is CASKGFGDRGNEQYF.